The 16 T cell receptor beta chains below were found in one sample sequenced in a study of blood T cell repertoires in COVID-19. Using immunoSEQ multiplex PCR, the repertoire was profiled, and TCRdb retains in-frame clones only, with some absent. The sample consists of hundreds of thousands of clones, around four fifths of them appearing once. The sample taken for sequencing was peripheral blood. The receptors originated from a man aged 30 to 45 with active or convalescent COVID-19.

The chain links TRBV5-1 to TRBJ2-7; 8 nucleotides match TRBD1. Germline V gene data show CDR1 as SGHRS and CDR2 as YFSETQ. The CDR3 runs to 15 residues. After removal of 4 bases from V and 3 bases from J, the junction contained 9 bases not matched to a gene. The CDR3 DNA reads as TGCGCCAGCAGCCGGACAGGGAATGGGAACTACGAGCAGTACTTC. Its translation is CASSRTGNGNYEQYF.

This clone was picked up one time. The chain uses TRBV13 and TRBJ2-7; 11 bases fit TRBD2. CDR3 size: 18 residues. Germline trimming cut 4 bases from V and 4 bases from J; bases unmatched to any gene: 15. The germline CDR1 and CDR2 sequences are PRHDT and FYEKMQ (reference sequence). The CDR3 DNA sequence: TGTGCCAGCAGCTCCCATGCCGGGCCGACTAGCGGGATATACGAGCAGTACTTC. As protein: CASSSHAGPTSGIYEQYF. Full variable domain (rest looked up from reference TRBV13 and TRBJ2-7): AAGVIQSPRHLIKEKRETATLKCYPIPRHDTVYWYQQGPGQDPQFLISFYEKMQSDKGSIPDRFSAQQFSDYHSELNMSSLELGDSALYFCASSSHAGPTSGIYEQYFGPGTRLTVT.

V is TRBV7-9 and J is TRBJ2-3, with 9 positions matching TRBD1. The CDR3 is 20 amino acids. The germline V gene has CDR1 SEHNR and CDR2 FQNEAQ (reference sequence). V lost 5 bases and J lost 2; bases outside the gene matches: 20. CDR3 coding DNA: TGTGCCAGCAGCATTCGCCGGGACAGGGTAATTAGTCCCTACACAGATACGCAGTATTTT. As protein: CASSIRRDRVISPYTDTQYF.

The genes are TRBV24-1 and TRBJ1-2; TRBD1 is a possible D gene (6 bases). V was cut by 4 bases and J by 8 bases, with 10 bases left in between. Germline-derived CDR1 and CDR2 are KGHDR and SFDVKD. CDR3 length equals 12 residues. CDR3 loop: CATSDRQDGYTF. The CDR3 bases are TGTGCCACCAGTGACCGACAGGACGGCTACACCTTC.

This clone was observed a few times. The rearrangement links TRBV4-2 to TRBJ2-3; 7 bases align to TRBD2. The CDR3 length is 16 residues. Per the germline V gene, CDR1 is LGHNA and CDR2 is YNFKEQ. The trim removed 1 base at V and 1 base at J, leaving 5 bases unmatched. This chain's CDR3 is CASSQGWAGGTDTQYF. The CDR3 nucleotides read TGTGCCAGCAGCCAAGGTTGGGCGGGGGGCACAGATACGCAGTATTTT.

The J gene is TRBJ2-1, the V gene TRBV7-9, with a weak D call TRBD2 (6 bases). Trimming removed 5 bases from V and 9 bases from J, with 11 bases in between. This CDR3 is built from 12 residues. Per the germline V gene, CDR1 is SEHNR and CDR2 is FQNEAQ (reference sequence). The CDR3 nucleotides read TGTGCCAGCAGCGCGGGACTGAGTGAGCAGTTCTTC. This encodes CASSAGLSEQFF.

The J gene is TRBJ2-3, the V gene TRBV7-9, with D tentatively TRBD2 (7 bases). The CDR3 loop spans 15 amino acids. With 3 bases removed from V and 8 bases from J, the gap between germline ends came to 18 bases. Germline loops: CDR1 SEHNR, CDR2 FQNEAQ (reference sequence). The CDR3 reads CASSLTLGGAVTQYF. DNA for the CDR3: TGTGCCAGCAGCTTGACCTTGGGGGGGGCAGTTACGCAGTATTTT.

The genes are TRBV28 and TRBJ1-5, with D maybe TRBD1 (6 bases). The V end was cut by 3 bases, the J end by 3 bases, with 12 bases between. The length of the CDR3 is 15 residues. Germline V gene lookup returns CDR1 MDHEN and CDR2 SYDVKM. CDR3 in DNA: TGTGCCAGCAGTTTTCCAGGGGCTACCAATCAGCCCCAGCATTTT. Amino acid sequence: CASSFPGATNQPQHF. Supplemented by reference TRBV28 and TRBJ1-5, the full variable domain reads DVKVTQSSRYLVKRTGEKVFLECVQDMDHENMFWYRQDPGLGLRLIYFSYDVKMKEKGDIPEGYSVSREKKERFSLILESASTNQTSMYLCASSFPGATNQPQHFGDGTRLSIL.

V and J are TRBV6-2 or TRBV6-3 and TRBJ2-7; tentatively, D is TRBD2 (5 bases). Trimming shortened V by 2 bases and J by 7 bases, and 12 bases separated the two germline ends. The germline V gene encodes CDR1 MNHEY and CDR2 SVGEGT. This CDR3 is 13 amino acids long. CDR3 residues: CASSYPGDMEQYF. The CDR3 coding sequence is TGTGCCAGCAGTTACCCCGGGGATATGGAGCAGTACTTC.

The chain recombines TRBV24-1 with TRBJ1-2; possibly TRBD1 for D (6 bases). The CDR3 spans 14 residues. The ends were cut back, 3 bases at V and 8 bases at J, with 15 bases in the middle. The germline V gene encodes CDR1 KGHDR and CDR2 SFDVKD. CDR3 nucleotides: TGTGCCACCAGTGATGCGGGACGGGGGGGCGGCTACACCTTC. Its protein is CATSDAGRGGGYTF.

The chain links TRBV5-1 to TRBJ2-1, with 11 positions matching TRBD2. The CDR3 totals 15 residues. CDR1 and CDR2 from the germline V gene are SGHRS and YFSETQ. V was pared by 0 bases and J by 7 bases, with 3 bases of the junction left unmatched. The CDR3: CASSLDSGRGNEQFF. In nucleotides, the CDR3 is TGCGCCAGCAGCTTGGATAGCGGGAGGGGAAATGAGCAGTTCTTC.

The rearrangement joins TRBV4-2 to TRBJ2-3; maybe TRBD2 (5 bases). Germline V CDR1 and CDR2: LGHNA, YNFKEQ. V was pared by 0 bases and J by 4 bases, with 14 bases between. This CDR3 contains 16 residues. The CDR3 DNA reads as TGTGCCAGCAGCCAAGACGCCGGAGGTGGCGCAGATACGCAGTATTTT. Its translation: CASSQDAGGGADTQYF.

This chain uses TRBV2 with TRBJ1-1; 7 bases fit TRBD1. The germline gives CDR1 SNHLY, CDR2 FYNNEI. The CDR3 is made up of 14 amino acids. With 7 bases clipped from V and 9 bases from J, the junction kept 14 bases outside the gene matches. For the CDR3, the DNA is TGTGCCAGCAATACGGATAGACAGGGCAGAAAAGCTTTCTTT. Encoded protein: CASNTDRQGRKAFF.

A note on this clone: Other DNA variants within this sample encode the same CDR3. This chain links TRBV4-3 with TRBJ1-2; a possible D gene is TRBD1 (5 bases). Germline assignment: CDR1 LGHNA and CDR2 YSLEER. The CDR3 sequence is 14 residues long. Deletions cut 0 bases from V and 4 bases from J, with 9 bases between. The CDR3 loop is CASSQDRGGYGYTF. Written as DNA, the CDR3 is TGCGCCAGCAGCCAAGACCGCGGGGGCTATGGCTACACCTTC.

This chain joins TRBV13 and TRBJ2-7; 7 positions match TRBD1. Germline V gene data show CDR1 as PRHDT and CDR2 as FYEKMQ (reference sequence). V was pared by 5 bases and J by 1 base, with 5 bases of the junction left unmatched. The CDR3 consists of 14 residues. Here the CDR3 DNA reads TGTGCCAGCAGCGAAGGCAGGGGGTCCTACGAGCAGTACTTC. Its protein product is CASSEGRGSYEQYF.

The rearrangement links TRBV28 to TRBJ2-1, with TRBD2 matching 11 bases. CDR3 length: 17 residues. The V segment lost 3 bases and the J segment 2 bases; nucleotides outside the gene matches: 6. The germline V gene has CDR1 MDHEN and CDR2 SYDVKM. The CDR3 loop reads CASSLVSGRAAYNEQFF. For the CDR3, the DNA is TGTGCCAGCAGTTTGGTTAGCGGGAGGGCCGCCTACAATGAGCAGTTCTTC.